The T cell receptor beta chain described here comes from a study of Ad26.COV2.S vaccination and SARS-CoV-2 variants. For the study at large: Ad26.COV2.S shots went into the muscle once or twice, 56 days apart. Study-level results: Across vaccine and placebo recipients, the breadth of non-spike TCRs was similar. Spike-specific TCR breadth ran higher among vaccine recipients than placebo recipients.

The protocol was immunoSEQ multiplex PCR, while the TCRdb copy is restricted to in-frame clones and leaves out a portion. Of about 330,000 clones in the sample, around 90% were seen once. In regard to this clone: Its antigen is not known.

Stated treatment: roughly 19 received Ad26.COV2.S at low or high dose, single or two shots; 5 received placebo; per-sample allocation not given. Specimen acquisition occurred on day 63 following the initial vaccine or placebo injection. V dropped 8 bases and J dropped 1 base, with 12 bases sitting between them. The length of the CDR3 is 13 residues. CDR1 is SGDLS, CDR2 YYNGEE, per germline. This chain links TRBV9 with TRBJ1-1; D unclear. Here the sequenced sample was peripheral blood, taken in a trial of Ad26.COV2.S vaccine versus placebo. This sequence was found in a person aged 18-60 years who received the Ad26.COV2.S COVID-19 vaccine or a placebo. The chain's CDR3 is CASGFSANTEAFF. CDR3 coding DNA: TGTGCCAGTGGGTTCTCAGCGAACACTGAAGCTTTCTTT. Looking up the rest from reference TRBV9 and TRBJ1-1 gives the full variable domain: DSGVTQTPKHLITATGQRVTLRCSPRSGDLSVYWYQQSLDQGLQFLIQYYNGEERAKGNILERFSAQQFPDLHSELNLSSLELGDSALYFCASGFSANTEAFFGQGTRLTVV.